The sequence of this TCR beta chain was determined in a study of response to subunit inactivated influenza vaccine. TCRdb ran MiXCR on the RT-PCR reads and lists one entry per CDR3 protein. The sample consists of more than 500,000 distinct CDR3 sequences, around 10% of them appearing once. The CDR3 loop spans 14 amino acids. V lost 1 base and J lost 2, with 8 bases in between. The table lists this clonotype with a count of one. The sample was also reused in another study, on T cells expressing NK-cell markers. Per that paper: What made the TCR beta cDNA was 5'RACE template switching with UMIs. Sorted CD3+CD56+NKG2C+, CD3+CD56+NKG2C- and CD3+CD56-NKG2C+ T cells supplied TCR beta repertoires. The eight sequenced donors comprised seven who were HCMV-seropositive and one who was seronegative. In several experiments, sorting was confined to alpha-beta TCR T cells through use of an anti-gamma-delta TCR antibody. The CD3+CD56-NKG2C+ fraction of a few donors was also led by these clonotypes.

This sequence was found in a man between 50 and 59 years old who received an inactivated influenza vaccine. Specimen: PBMCs from blood, collected on the day of vaccination. The rearrangement joins TRBV12-3 or TRBV12-4 to TRBJ1-1; D gene unclear. The CDR3 region is CASSLEAFNTEAFF. The CDR3 coding sequence is TGTGCCAGCAGTTTAGAGGCTTTTAACACTGAAGCTTTCTTT.